This TCR beta chain came from a study of T cells after yellow fever vaccination. This clonotype was observed a few times. TCRdb reprocessed the 5' RACE reads via MiXCR and lists one record per CDR3 protein. The sample lists some 100,000 distinct CDR3 sequences, 6.5% to 9% occurring once. Germline CDR1 is SEHNR and CDR2 is FQNEAQ (reference sequence). J was trimmed by 1 base and V by 5 bases; bases with no gene match: 7. There are 16 residues in the CDR3. The sample here was CD4+ T cells sorted from PBMCs, taken roughly 46 days after the first yellow fever vaccination. V is TRBV7-9 and J is TRBJ2-2; 7 positions match TRBD1. This TCR derives from a man between 18 and 35 years old who received the YFV17D yellow fever vaccine. The CDR3 spells CASSNRQGMNTGELFF. The CDR3 DNA sequence: TGTGCCAGCAGCAACCGACAGGGCATGAACACCGGGGAGCTGTTTTTT.